The 5 T cell receptor beta chains given below trace back to one sample, sequenced in a study of blood T cell repertoires in COVID-19. Data came from immunoSEQ multiplex PCR; TCRdb stores just in-frame clones and leaves some out. In the table there are 180,000 or so clones, 80% to 85% of which are singletons. Specimen: PBMCs or T cells enriched from blood (not recorded which). All receptors derive from a man aged 40-49 years who had recovered from COVID-19.

The genes are TRBV2 and TRBJ2-5; 7 bases are shared with TRBD1. The ends lost 1 base at V and 5 bases at J; junction bases unmatched: 13. Germline V CDR1 and CDR2: SNHLY, FYNNEI. The CDR3 loop spans 17 amino acids. The DNA for the CDR3 is TGTGCCAGCAGTGAAGAGGCAGGGGGAGTCGTTGGGGAGACCCAGTACTTC. This codes for CASSEEAGGVVGETQYF. The variable domain in full, completed from reference TRBV2 and TRBJ2-5, reads EPEVTQTPSHQVTQMGQEVILRCVPISNHLYFYWYRQILGQKVEFLVSFYNNEISEKSEIFDDQFSVERPDGSNFTLKIRSTKLEDSAMYFCASSEEAGGVVGETQYFGPGTRLLVL.

The V and J genes are TRBV9 and TRBJ2-5; a possible D gene is TRBD1 (6 bases). CDR1 SGDLS and CDR2 YYNGEE come from the germline V gene. This CDR3 has 17 amino acids. Trimming stripped 3 bases from V and 4 bases from J, with 22 bases between. CDR3: CASSAQQGPRGLETQYF. CDR3 DNA sequence: TGTGCCAGCAGCGCACAACAGGGCCCTCGGGGATTAGAGACCCAGTACTTC.

The rearrangement uses TRBV30 and TRBJ2-5; 12 nucleotides match TRBD2. Germline values: CDR1 GTSNPN, CDR2 SVGIG (reference sequence). The CDR3 spans 15 residues. V gave up 2 bases and J gave up 5 bases; unmatched junction bases: 6. The CDR3: CAWSFTSGGTETQYF. CDR3 bases: TGTGCCTGGAGTTTCACTAGCGGGGGGACGGAGACCCAGTACTTC.

This clone was observed a few times. This chain uses TRBV5-1 with TRBJ1-4; D call uncertain. Trimming left V 0 bases short and J 7 bases short, with 10 bases between. The CDR3 is made up of 14 amino acids. Germline V CDR1 and CDR2: SGHRS, YFSETQ. The CDR3 reads CASSLGQAREKLFF. In nucleotides, the CDR3 is TGCGCCAGCAGCTTGGGGCAGGCCCGTGAAAAACTGTTTTTT.

The chain uses TRBV3-1 (or the pseudogene TRBV3-2) and TRBJ2-2; D is ambiguous. The V end was cut by 0 bases, the J end by 4 bases, with 12 bases between. The CDR3 has 16 residues. Per germline, CDR1 LGHDT and CDR2 YNNKEL (reference sequence). As DNA, the CDR3 is TGTGCCAGCAGCCAAGATACCATTTCGGGCACCGGGGAGCTGTTTTTT. This codes for CASSQDTISGTGELFF.